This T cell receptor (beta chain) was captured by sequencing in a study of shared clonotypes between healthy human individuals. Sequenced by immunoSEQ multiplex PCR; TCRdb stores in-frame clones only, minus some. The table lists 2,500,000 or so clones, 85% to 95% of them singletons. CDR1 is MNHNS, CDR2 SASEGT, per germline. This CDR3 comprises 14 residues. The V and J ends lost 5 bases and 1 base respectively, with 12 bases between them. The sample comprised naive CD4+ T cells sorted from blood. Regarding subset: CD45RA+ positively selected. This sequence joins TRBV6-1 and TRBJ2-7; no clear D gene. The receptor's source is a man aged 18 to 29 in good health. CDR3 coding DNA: TGTGCCAGCAGTAGGCAAATGGGGTCCTACGAGCAGTACTTC. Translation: CASSRQMGSYEQYF.